There are a few counts of the clone carrying this TCR beta chain. Antigen specificity is unknown. Germline V gene data show CDR1 as MDHEN and CDR2 as SYDVKM. V lost 4 bases to trimming and J lost 0 bases; unmatched junction nucleotides: 12. The length of the CDR3 is 17 residues. These data come from a study of T-cell reconstitution after alpha-beta-depleted transplantation in children. Points from the study as a whole: In patients about two months after transplant, alpha-beta T cells reportedly arose from several hundred expanded graft clones. Surviving recipient cells, namely T cells and thymic progenitors, were the source of high day-60 TCRbeta diversity in some patients. When one year had passed after transplant, most T-cell counts and diversity came from newly produced T cells.

Construction of the TCRbeta library involved unique molecular identifiers. MiXCR was run by TCRdb on the PCR reads, yielding one entry per CDR3 protein. Altogether more than 300,000 distinct CDR3 sequences are present, roughly 16% being singletons, with the ten largest covering just over 40%. This chain links TRBV28 with TRBJ2-7; 7 nucleotides align to TRBD1. This TCR was sampled from a male patient aged 2 to 10 who had a stem cell transplant for acute lymphoblastic leukemia, so the T cells may come from the graft donor. The sequencing here drew on PBMCs, mostly from graft donor cells, taken 360 days after TCRalphabeta/CD19-depleted stem cell transplant. CDR3 nucleotides: TGTGCCAGCAGTTCCCTTTTCCGACAGGGAAGCTCCTACGAGCAGTACTTC. Its protein is CASSSLFRQGSSYEQYF.